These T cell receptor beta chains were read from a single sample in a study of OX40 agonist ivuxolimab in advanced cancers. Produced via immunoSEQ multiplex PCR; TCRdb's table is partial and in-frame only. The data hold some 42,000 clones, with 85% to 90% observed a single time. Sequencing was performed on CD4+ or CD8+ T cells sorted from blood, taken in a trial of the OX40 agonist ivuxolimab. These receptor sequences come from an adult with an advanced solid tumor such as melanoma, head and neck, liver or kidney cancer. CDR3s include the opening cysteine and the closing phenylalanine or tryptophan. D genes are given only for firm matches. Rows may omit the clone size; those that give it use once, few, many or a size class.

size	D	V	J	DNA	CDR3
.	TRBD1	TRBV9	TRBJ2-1	TGTGCCAGCAGCGTATCGACAGGGAGCTCCTACAATGAGCAGTTCTTC	CASSVSTGSSYNEQFF
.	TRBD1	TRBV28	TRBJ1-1	TGTGCCAGCAGCCCAGGGGGATGGAGGACTGAAGCTTTCTTT	CASSPGGWRTEAFF
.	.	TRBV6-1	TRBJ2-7	TGTGCCAGCAGGGACGGAACCTACGAGCAGTACTTC	CASRDGTYEQYF
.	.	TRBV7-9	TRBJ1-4	TGTGCCAGCAGCTTAGTAGTCAGGGCGGAAGAAAAACTGTTTTTT	CASSLVVRAEEKLFF
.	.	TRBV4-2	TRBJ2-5	TGTGCCAGCAGCCATCTGTACCAAGAGACCCAGTACTTC	CASSHLYQETQYF
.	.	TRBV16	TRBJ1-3	TGTGCCAGCAGCCCCGACGGGGCAAACACCATATATTTT	CASSPDGANTIYF
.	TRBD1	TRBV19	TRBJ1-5	TGTGCCACTTGGGGACAGATTAATCAGCCCCAGCATTTT	CATWGQINQPQHF
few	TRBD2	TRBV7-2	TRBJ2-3	TGTGCCAGCAGTTCTAGCGGGGGGGCCCTAGATACGCAGTATTTT	CASSSSGGALDTQYF
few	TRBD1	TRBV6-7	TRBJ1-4	TGTGCCAGCAGTCGACAGGGTCGTAATGAAAAACTGTTTTTT	CASSRQGRNEKLFF
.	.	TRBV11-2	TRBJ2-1	TGTGCCAGCAGCCCCGGACCCGCGGGATACAATGAGCAGTTCTTC	CASSPGPAGYNEQFF
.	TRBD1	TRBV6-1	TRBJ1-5	TGTGCCAGCAACCGCGACAGGGGGAGCAATCAGCCCCAGCATTTT	CASNRDRGSNQPQHF
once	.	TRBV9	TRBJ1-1	TGTGCCAGCAGCCCCAGCGACATGAACACTGAAGCTTTCTTT	CASSPSDMNTEAFF
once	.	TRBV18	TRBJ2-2	TGTGCCAGCTCACCAGGTGGCCAGAACACCGGGGAGCTGTTTTTT	CASSPGGQNTGELFF
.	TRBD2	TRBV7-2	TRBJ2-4	TGTGCCAGCAGCTTGACTAGCGGGGACCTAGCCAAAAACATTCAGTACTTC	CASSLTSGDLAKNIQYF
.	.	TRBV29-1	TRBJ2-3	TGCAGCGTTGAAGATCTTCTAAGGGATTCGACAAGCCTAAACACAGATACGCAGTATTTT	CSVEDLLRDSTSLNTDTQYF
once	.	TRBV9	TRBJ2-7	TGTGCCAGCAGCGTAGACAACGAGGACGAGCAGTACTTC	CASSVDNEDEQYF
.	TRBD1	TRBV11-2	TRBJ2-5	TGTGCCAGCAGCCCCGGGACAGGTCAAGAGACCCAGTACTTC	CASSPGTGQETQYF
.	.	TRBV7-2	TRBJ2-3	TGTGCCAGCAGCTTATACGCCTCCCCTAGCACAGATACGCAGTATTTT	CASSLYASPSTDTQYF
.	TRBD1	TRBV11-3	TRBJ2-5	TGTGCCAGCAGCTTAGTAGATGGACAGGGGAAAGAGACCCAGTACTTC	CASSLVDGQGKETQYF
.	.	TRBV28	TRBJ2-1	TGTGCCAGCAGTTGGCACCATGGACTGCCAAACAATGAGCAGTTCTTC	CASSWHHGLPNNEQFF
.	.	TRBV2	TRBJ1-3	TGTGCCAGCAGGTTTTCGGACGTATATTTT	CASRFSDVYF
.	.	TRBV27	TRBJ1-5	TGTGCCAGCAGTTTCGCCGGGACATCCTTATCAGCCCAGCATTTT	CASSFAGTSLSAQHF
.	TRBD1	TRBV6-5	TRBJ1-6	TGTGCCAGCAGAATGGGGACAGTGAAATCACCCCTCCACTTT	CASRMGTVKSPLHF
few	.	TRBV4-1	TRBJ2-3	TGCGCCAGCAGCCAAGCGGGGGTCACAGATACGCAGTATTTT	CASSQAGVTDTQYF
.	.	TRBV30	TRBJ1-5	TGTGCCTGGAGTGTCAGTCCGGGGACTAGCAATCAGCCCCAGCATTTT	CAWSVSPGTSNQPQHF
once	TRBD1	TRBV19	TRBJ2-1	TGTGCCAGTTGTAGAGGGGGCCCCTCCTACAATGAGCAGTTCTTC	CASCRGGPSYNEQFF
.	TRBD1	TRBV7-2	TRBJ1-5	TGTGCCAGCAGCTTAGCGGAAACAGGGGGTTTCCAGCCCCAGCATTTT	CASSLAETGGFQPQHF
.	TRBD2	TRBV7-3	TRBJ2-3	TGTGCCAGCAGTCTTAGCGGGGGCGATACGCAGTATTTT	CASSLSGGDTQYF
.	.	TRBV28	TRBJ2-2	TGTGCCAGCAGCCCCCCCCCGGGGGACCACGGGGAGCTGTTTTTT	CASSPPPGDHGELFF
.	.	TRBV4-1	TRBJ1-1	TGCGCCAGCAGCCAATTGATCGCGGTAATGAACACTGAAGCTTTCTTT	CASSQLIAVMNTEAFF
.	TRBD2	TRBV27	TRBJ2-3	TGTGCCAGCAGTCGGACTAGGTTCACAGATACGCAGTATTTT	CASSRTRFTDTQYF
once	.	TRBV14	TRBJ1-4	TGTGCCAGCAGCCAAGTACAACGACACGAAAAACTGTTTTTT	CASSQVQRHEKLFF
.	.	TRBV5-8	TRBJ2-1	TGTGCCAGCAGCCCCGGAGGTAGAGCTGAGCAGTTCTTC	CASSPGGRAEQFF
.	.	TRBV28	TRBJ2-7	TGTGCCAGTTCCAGCCTCGAGGGGTCCTACGAGCAGTACTTC	CASSSLEGSYEQYF
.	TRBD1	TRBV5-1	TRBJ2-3	TGCGCCAGCAGCTTGGGACAGGGGATCGATACAGATACGCAGTATTTT	CASSLGQGIDTDTQYF
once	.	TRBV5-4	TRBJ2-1	TGTGCCAGCAGCGTAGAGGCGGGGACCTACAATGAGCAGTTCTTC	CASSVEAGTYNEQFF
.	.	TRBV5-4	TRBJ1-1	TGTGCCAGCAGCTTAAGGGCAGGGAGGAACACTGAAGCTTTCTTT	CASSLRAGRNTEAFF
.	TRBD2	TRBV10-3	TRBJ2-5	TGTGCCATCAGTGAGTCTAGCCTAGCGGGGCTGTACCAAGAGACCCAGTACTTC	CAISESSLAGLYQETQYF
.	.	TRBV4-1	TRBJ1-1	TGCGCCAGCAGCCAATTATTGACAGCAAACACTGAAGCTTTCTTT	CASSQLLTANTEAFF
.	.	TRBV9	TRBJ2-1	TGTGCCAGCAGCCCAACGAGTACGCCCTACAATGAGCAGTTCTTC	CASSPTSTPYNEQFF
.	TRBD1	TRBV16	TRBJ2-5	TGTGCCAGCAGCCAATCATGGACAGGGGACGAGACCCAGTACTTC	CASSQSWTGDETQYF
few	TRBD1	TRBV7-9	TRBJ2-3	TGTGCCAGCAGCTCCCCCCTAGATGGGACAGGATACACAGATACGCAGTATTTT	CASSSPLDGTGYTDTQYF
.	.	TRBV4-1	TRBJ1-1	TGCGCCAGCAGCCAAGAGGGTATAAGCGCTGAAGCTTTCTTT	CASSQEGISAEAFF
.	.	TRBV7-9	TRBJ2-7	TGTGCCAGCAGCTTTAGGCCAGACGAGCAGTACTTC	CASSFRPDEQYF
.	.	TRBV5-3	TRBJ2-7	TGTGCCAGAAGTTGGGTCCCCGCCGTCGACGAGCAGTACTTC	CARSWVPAVDEQYF
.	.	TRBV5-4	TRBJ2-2	TGTGCCAGCAGCATAACAATCGGGGGCCCGAACACCGGGGAGCTGTTTTTT	CASSITIGGPNTGELFF
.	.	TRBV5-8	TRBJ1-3	TGTGCCAGCAGCTTACGTATTTCGGGGTCAGGAAACACCATATATTTT	CASSLRISGSGNTIYF
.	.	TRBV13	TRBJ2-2	TGTGCCAGCAGCTTGGAAGGGGGTACCGGGGAGCTGTTTTTT	CASSLEGGTGELFF
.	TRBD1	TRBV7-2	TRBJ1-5	TGTGCCAGCAGCCCTACTCGGACAGGGGAGAATCAGCCCCAGCATTTT	CASSPTRTGENQPQHF
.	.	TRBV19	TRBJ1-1	TGTGCCAGTAGTATCGGAGGGGTGAAAGCTTTCTTT	CASSIGGVKAFF
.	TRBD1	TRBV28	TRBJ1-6	TGTGCCAGCAGTTTAGTCGGACAGGGGAATTCACCCCTCCACTTT	CASSLVGQGNSPLHF
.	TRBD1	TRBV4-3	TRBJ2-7	TGCGCCAGCAGCACCGGGACAGGGGGCGACGAGCAGTACTTC	CASSTGTGGDEQYF
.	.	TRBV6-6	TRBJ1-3	TGTGCCAGCAGTACGACAGCTTTCTCTGGAAACACCATATATTTT	CASSTTAFSGNTIYF
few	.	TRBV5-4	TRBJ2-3	TGTGCCAGCAGCTTGGACGTCACTGGCACAGATACGCAGTATTTT	CASSLDVTGTDTQYF
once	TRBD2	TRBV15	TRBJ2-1	TGTGCCACCAGCAGAGATCGGGGAGGGGAGCAGTTCTTC	CATSRDRGGEQFF